This T cell receptor beta chain was sequenced in a study of shared clonotypes between healthy human individuals. At the level of the study: Each donor had three CD4 naive, three CD4 memory, two CD8 naive and one CD8 memory plate.

Splitting the CD4+ cells yielded a CD45RA+ naive subset and a CD45RA-negative memory subset. TCRdb's table, derived via immunoSEQ multiplex PCR, lists solely in-frame clones and lacks some. The table has a few million clones, less than 95% seen once; the top ten hold approximately 0.39%. The CDR3 totals 16 residues. CDR1 and CDR2 (germline): SGHTA, FQGTGA. V was cut by 3 bases and J by 1 base, with 12 bases left in between. The chain is built from TRBV7-3 and TRBJ2-2; D call uncertain. This receptor was taken from a young man in good health. Some clones in this sample may be carry-over from other donors' samples. The specimen was naive CD4+ T cells from PBMCs. Indicated subset: CD45RA+ positively selected. Here the CDR3 reads CASSFSRAGNTGELFF. The CDR3 DNA sequence: TGTGCCAGCAGCTTCTCTCGGGCAGGGAACACCGGGGAGCTGTTTTTT.